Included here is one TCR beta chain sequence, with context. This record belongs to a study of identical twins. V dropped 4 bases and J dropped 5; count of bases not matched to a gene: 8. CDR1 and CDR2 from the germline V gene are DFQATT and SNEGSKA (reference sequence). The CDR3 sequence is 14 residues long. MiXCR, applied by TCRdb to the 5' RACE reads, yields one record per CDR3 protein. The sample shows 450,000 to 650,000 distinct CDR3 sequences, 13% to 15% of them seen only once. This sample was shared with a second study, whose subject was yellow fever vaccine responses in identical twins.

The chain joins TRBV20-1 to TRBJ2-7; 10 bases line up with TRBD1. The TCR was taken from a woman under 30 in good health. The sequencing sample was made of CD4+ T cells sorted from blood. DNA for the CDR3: TGCAGTGCTACCCACGGGACAGGGGCAAACGAGCAGTACTTC. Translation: CSATHGTGANEQYF.